This TCR beta chain is drawn from a study of type 1 regulatory T cells. Looking at the study overall: This in vitro CD4 product, T-allo10, is enriched for Tr1 cells and alloantigen-specific.

The graft donor-derived T-allo10 cells reportedly recognize host alloantigens, are anergic, and suppress alloantigen-specifically. A single record per CDR3 protein comes from TCRdb applying MiXCR to the reads. The sample records around 62,000 distinct CDR3 sequences, around 57% being singletons. The CDR3 spans 14 residues. The trim removed 5 bases at V and 0 bases at J, leaving 2 bases unmatched. The germline gives CDR1 DFQATT, CDR2 SNEGSKA (reference sequence). In this sample, this clonotype turned up a few times. The antigen remains undetermined. The chain has TRBV20-1 and TRBJ2-1, with 9 nucleotides matching TRBD1. Specimen: cultured T cells, either the whole culture or a sorted T cell fraction (not recorded which). Described subset: Tr1-enriched cell product generated in vitro against host alloantigens. This TCR derives from a human donor in good health. For the CDR3, the DNA is TGCAGTGCTCCGGACAGGGGCTCCTACAATGAGCAGTTCTTC. The encoded protein is CSAPDRGSYNEQFF.